This T cell receptor (beta chain) is drawn from a study of cytomegalovirus exposure and HLA in healthy donors. Study background: Unique TCRs numbering around 80 million, obtained from HLA-typed donors, made up an early data release. General study results and limits: In a later analysis, V- and J-gene trimming of beta chains associated with a DCLRE1C missense variant, replicated independently.

On this clone itself: Its antigen remains unknown.

60 Vbeta and 13 Jbeta primers were used in PCR. The protocol was immunoSEQ multiplex PCR, while the TCRdb copy is restricted to in-frame clones and leaves out a portion. This table holds some 140,000 clones, 75% to 85% found once. CDR3 size: 15 residues. Germline CDR1 and CDR2: SGHVS and FQNEAQ. V lost 6 bases, J lost 3 bases, and 11 bases stayed unmatched. Sequencing was carried out using PBMCs. The clonotype comes from a female donor in good health and CMV-seronegative. The chain couples TRBV7-8 to TRBJ2-7; 7 bases are a match to TRBD1. CDR3 in DNA: TGTGCCAGCAGTTCTAACCGGGACAGAATCTACGAGCAGTACTTC. This translates into CASSSNRDRIYEQYF.